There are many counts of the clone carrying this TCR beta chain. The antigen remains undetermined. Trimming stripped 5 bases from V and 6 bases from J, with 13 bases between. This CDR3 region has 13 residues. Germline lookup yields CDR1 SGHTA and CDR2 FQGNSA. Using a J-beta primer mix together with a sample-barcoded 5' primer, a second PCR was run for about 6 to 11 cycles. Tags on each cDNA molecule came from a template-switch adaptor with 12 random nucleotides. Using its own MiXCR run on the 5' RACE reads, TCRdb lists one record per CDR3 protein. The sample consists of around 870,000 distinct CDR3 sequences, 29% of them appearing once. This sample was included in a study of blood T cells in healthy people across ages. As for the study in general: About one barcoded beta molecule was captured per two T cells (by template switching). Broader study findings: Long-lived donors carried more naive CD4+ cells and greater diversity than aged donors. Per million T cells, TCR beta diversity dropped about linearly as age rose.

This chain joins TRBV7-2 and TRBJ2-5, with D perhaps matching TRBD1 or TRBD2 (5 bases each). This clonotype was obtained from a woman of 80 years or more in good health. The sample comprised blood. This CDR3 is CASSLGDGKTQYF. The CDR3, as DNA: TGTGCCAGCAGCCTCGGGGACGGCAAGACCCAGTACTTC.